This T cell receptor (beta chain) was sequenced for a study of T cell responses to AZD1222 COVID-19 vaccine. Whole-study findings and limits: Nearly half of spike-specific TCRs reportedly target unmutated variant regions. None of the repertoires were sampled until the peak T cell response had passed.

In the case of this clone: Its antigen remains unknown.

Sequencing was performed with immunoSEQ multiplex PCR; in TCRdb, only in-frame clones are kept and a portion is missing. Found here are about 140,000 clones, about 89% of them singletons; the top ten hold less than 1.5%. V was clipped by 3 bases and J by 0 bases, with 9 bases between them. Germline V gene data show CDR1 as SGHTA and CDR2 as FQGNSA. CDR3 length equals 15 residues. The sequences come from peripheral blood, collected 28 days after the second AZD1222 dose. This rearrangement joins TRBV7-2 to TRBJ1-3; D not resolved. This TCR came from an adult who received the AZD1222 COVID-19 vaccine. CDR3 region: CASSLFVSSGNTIYF. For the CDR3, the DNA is TGTGCCAGCAGCTTGTTCGTCTCCTCTGGAAACACCATATATTTT.